This T cell receptor (beta chain) was identified during a study of T-cell reconstitution after alpha-beta-depleted transplantation in children. The authors prepared the TCRbeta library with unique molecular identifiers. TCRdb re-analysed the PCR reads in MiXCR, keeping a single row per CDR3 protein. Of some 840,000 distinct CDR3 sequences in the sample, less than 20% were seen once. Regarding this clonotype: Its antigen is not known.

Study-wide results and limits: Some patients owed their high day-60 TCRbeta diversity to surviving recipient T cells and thymic progenitors.

The CDR3 has 15 residues. Trimming took off 0 bases at V and 8 bases at J, with 13 bases between the two ends. The V gene's germline CDR1 is MGHRA and CDR2 YSYEKL. This specimen consisted of PBMCs, mostly from graft donor cells, obtained 360 days after TCRalphabeta/CD19-depleted stem cell transplant. This sequence was found in a male patient younger than 18 who had a stem cell transplant for acute lymphoblastic leukemia, so the T cells may come from the graft donor. The J gene is TRBJ2-2, the V gene TRBV4-1, with D possibly being TRBD1 or TRBD2 (6 bases each). CDR3 protein: CASSQERWGAGELFF. As DNA, the CDR3 is TGCGCCAGCAGCCAAGAAAGGTGGGGGGCTGGGGAGCTGTTTTTT.